These T cell receptor beta chains were read from a single sample in a study of T-cell reconstitution after alpha-beta-depleted transplantation in children. TCRdb processed the PCR reads anew with MiXCR; each CDR3 protein has one entry. This sample carries a few hundred thousand distinct CDR3 sequences, around 27% of them seen once, and the ten largest clones take under 45%. Sequences were derived from PBMCs, sampled before TCRalphabeta/CD19-depleted stem cell transplant. These receptors were taken from a boy under two years old with Wiskott-Aldrich syndrome, due to receive a stem cell transplant. The CDR3 runs from the conserved cysteine through the conserved F or W. D genes are given only for firm matches. Some rows have no size entry. The others give once, few or many, or a class for an expanded clone.

d_call: .
clone_size: .
j_call: TRBJ2-1
v_call: TRBV20-1
cdr3_nt: TGCAGTGCTAGAGAACCTACAGGATACAATGAGCAGTTCTTC
cdr3_aa: CSAREPTGYNEQFF

d_call: TRBD1
clone_size: .
j_call: TRBJ1-2
v_call: TRBV10-3
cdr3_nt: TGTGCCATCAGTGCAGGGACAGCCTATGGCTACACCTTC
cdr3_aa: CAISAGTAYGYTF

d_call: TRBD2
clone_size: once
j_call: TRBJ2-7
v_call: TRBV28
cdr3_nt: TGTGCCAGCAGCCAAAACGAACGAACTAGCGGGGGCTCCTACGAGCAGTACTTC
cdr3_aa: CASSQNERTSGGSYEQYF

d_call: TRBD1
clone_size: few
j_call: TRBJ1-6
v_call: TRBV5-1
cdr3_nt: TGCGCCAGCAGCGACCGGACAGGGGGAGATTCCCCCCTCCACTTT
cdr3_aa: CASSDRTGGDSPLHF

d_call: .
clone_size: .
j_call: TRBJ2-7
v_call: TRBV10-3
cdr3_nt: TGTGCCATCAGTGCCGGTGGGGAACGGGCCGAATTTCGTTACGAGCAGTACTTC
cdr3_aa: CAISAGGERAEFRYEQYF

d_call: .
clone_size: few
j_call: TRBJ2-1
v_call: TRBV5-1
cdr3_nt: TGCGCCAGCAGCCCGATAAACCTAGACTCCTACAATGAGCAGTTCTTC
cdr3_aa: CASSPINLDSYNEQFF

d_call: .
clone_size: .
j_call: TRBJ1-1
v_call: TRBV12-3/TRBV12-4
cdr3_nt: TGTGCCAGCAGTTTAGGGGGTGACGCTGAAGCTTTCTTT
cdr3_aa: CASSLGGDAEAFF

d_call: .
clone_size: .
j_call: TRBJ2-2
v_call: TRBV5-1
cdr3_nt: TGCGCCAGCAGCTTTAGAGACGGATCCGGGGAGCTGTTTTTT
cdr3_aa: CASSFRDGSGELFF

d_call: .
clone_size: .
j_call: TRBJ2-2
v_call: TRBV6-5
cdr3_nt: TGTGCCAGCAGTTATGGGTCGGCGAACACCGGGGAGCTGTTTTTT
cdr3_aa: CASSYGSANTGELFF

d_call: TRBD2
clone_size: .
j_call: TRBJ2-1
v_call: TRBV12-3/TRBV12-4
cdr3_nt: TGTGCCAGCACCCCAAGGACGGGAGGGATTAGCTCCTACAATGAGCAGTTCTTC
cdr3_aa: CASTPRTGGISSYNEQFF

d_call: .
clone_size: few
j_call: TRBJ1-1
v_call: TRBV5-1
cdr3_nt: TGCGCCAGCAGCTTGATGGGGTCCACTGAAGCTTTCTTT
cdr3_aa: CASSLMGSTEAFF

d_call: .
clone_size: few
j_call: TRBJ2-3
v_call: TRBV6-1
cdr3_nt: TGTGCCAGCAGACCCTTGTCTGGGAGTGCAGATACGCAGTATTTT
cdr3_aa: CASRPLSGSADTQYF

d_call: TRBD2
clone_size: .
j_call: TRBJ2-4
v_call: TRBV20-1
cdr3_nt: TGCAGTGCTATTAGCGGGGGAAACATTCAGTACTTC
cdr3_aa: CSAISGGNIQYF

d_call: .
clone_size: .
j_call: TRBJ1-3
v_call: TRBV20-1
cdr3_nt: TGCAGTGCTCTCGGGGGGGGCGGAGTGATTGGAAACACCATATATTTT
cdr3_aa: CSALGGGGVIGNTIYF

d_call: TRBD2
clone_size: few
j_call: TRBJ2-3
v_call: TRBV10-3
cdr3_nt: TGTGCCATCAGTGACCCAAGCGGGAGTAGGCCAGATACGCAGTATTTT
cdr3_aa: CAISDPSGSRPDTQYF

d_call: .
clone_size: .
j_call: TRBJ2-3
v_call: TRBV7-2
cdr3_nt: TGTGCCAGCAGCTTAGGCGTAGTTGTTTCGGATACGCAGTATTTT
cdr3_aa: CASSLGVVVSDTQYF

d_call: TRBD2
clone_size: .
j_call: TRBJ2-5
v_call: TRBV11-2
cdr3_nt: TGTGCCAGCAGCTTAGAGATGGCTAGCGGCTCCCAAGAGACCCAGTACTTC
cdr3_aa: CASSLEMASGSQETQYF

d_call: .
clone_size: .
j_call: TRBJ2-7
v_call: TRBV6-5
cdr3_nt: TGTGCCAGCAGTTACTCCAAGGACGAGCAGTACTTC
cdr3_aa: CASSYSKDEQYF

d_call: .
clone_size: .
j_call: TRBJ1-4
v_call: TRBV7-2
cdr3_nt: TGTGCCAGCAGCTTATCGGGACCGACTAATGAAAAACTGTTTTTT
cdr3_aa: CASSLSGPTNEKLFF

d_call: TRBD1
clone_size: .
j_call: TRBJ1-5
v_call: TRBV12-3/TRBV12-4
cdr3_nt: TGTGCCAGCAGCTCCCACCAGGGGGACGATCAGCCCCAGCATTTT
cdr3_aa: CASSSHQGDDQPQHF

d_call: TRBD1
clone_size: .
j_call: TRBJ1-5
v_call: TRBV5-1
cdr3_nt: TGCGCCAGCAGCTTGGAAGGGACAGCCAATCAGCCCCAGCATTTT
cdr3_aa: CASSLEGTANQPQHF

d_call: .
clone_size: few
j_call: TRBJ2-5
v_call: TRBV5-1
cdr3_nt: TGCGCCAGCAGCATCGAAAAAGAGACCCAGTACTTC
cdr3_aa: CASSIEKETQYF

d_call: .
clone_size: few
j_call: TRBJ1-1
v_call: TRBV5-1
cdr3_nt: TGCGCCAGCAGCTCGGGTTTGTTACATAAGGACAGATGGAACACTGAAGCTTTCTTT
cdr3_aa: CASSSGLLHKDRWNTEAFF

d_call: .
clone_size: few
j_call: TRBJ1-1
v_call: TRBV7-7
cdr3_nt: TGTGCCAGCAGCTTCCACCGTACTGAAGCTTTCTTT
cdr3_aa: CASSFHRTEAFF

d_call: TRBD1
clone_size: .
j_call: TRBJ2-1
v_call: TRBV25-1
cdr3_nt: TGTGCCAGCAGTGAATCAGGGACAGGTTGGTGGCAGTTCTTC
cdr3_aa: CASSESGTGWWQFF

d_call: TRBD1
clone_size: .
j_call: TRBJ1-5
v_call: TRBV24-1
cdr3_nt: TGTGCCACCGGACAGGGGGGACAGCCCCAGCATTTT
cdr3_aa: CATGQGGQPQHF

d_call: TRBD1
clone_size: .
j_call: TRBJ1-2
v_call: TRBV5-1
cdr3_nt: TGCGCCAGCAGGACAGGGGCTTATGGCTACACCTTC
cdr3_aa: CASRTGAYGYTF

d_call: .
clone_size: few
j_call: TRBJ1-2
v_call: TRBV18
cdr3_nt: TGTGCCAGCTCACCATTGAGGGGCTATGGCTACACCTTC
cdr3_aa: CASSPLRGYGYTF

d_call: TRBD1
clone_size: .
j_call: TRBJ2-5
v_call: TRBV5-1
cdr3_nt: TGCGCCAGCAGCTTGGGGGGACAGGGGGTACAAGAGACCCAGTACTTC
cdr3_aa: CASSLGGQGVQETQYF

d_call: .
clone_size: .
j_call: TRBJ1-5
v_call: TRBV7-2
cdr3_nt: TGTGCCAGCACCTCTACCGGGGAAGGGGGTCAGCCCCAGCATTTT
cdr3_aa: CASTSTGEGGQPQHF

d_call: .
clone_size: .
j_call: TRBJ2-7
v_call: TRBV12-3/TRBV12-4
cdr3_nt: TGTGCCAGCAGTTTAAGGTCGAACAGGGTACCCTACGAGCAGTACTTC
cdr3_aa: CASSLRSNRVPYEQYF

d_call: .
clone_size: .
j_call: TRBJ1-2
v_call: TRBV12-3/TRBV12-4
cdr3_nt: TGTGCCAGCAGTCCCCGCGCTAACTATGGCTACACCTTC
cdr3_aa: CASSPRANYGYTF

d_call: TRBD1
clone_size: .
j_call: TRBJ1-1
v_call: TRBV12-3/TRBV12-4
cdr3_nt: TGTGCCAGCAGAGCGACAGGGGGCGGCTCTGAAGCTTTCTTT
cdr3_aa: CASRATGGGSEAFF